A selection of T cell receptor beta chains follows, all from one sample in a study of T cell responses to AZD1222 COVID-19 vaccine. Repertoires were generated with immunoSEQ multiplex PCR, while TCRdb's copy carries only in-frame clones and drops some. The sample holds some 120,000 clones, approximately 86% seen once. This sample comprised peripheral blood, obtained on day 0 of AZD1222 vaccination. These receptors all stem from an adult in good health. Both conserved end residues are part of each CDR3. The D gene is left open where the match is weak. Clone size is given for some rows only: seen once, a few or many times, or a class if the clone is expanded.

v_call,d_call,j_call,clone_size,cdr3_aa,cdr3_nt
TRBV19,.,TRBJ1-1,.,CASSIRWESNTEAFF,TGTGCCAGTAGTATAAGGTGGGAATCAAACACTGAAGCTTTCTTT
TRBV6-2/TRBV6-3,.,TRBJ2-7,.,CASRPDVPGRSNF,TGTGCCAGCAGACCTGACGTACCGGGACGGTCAAACTTC
TRBV5-5,.,TRBJ1-5,few,CASSLAPDSNQPQHF,TGTGCCAGCAGCTTGGCTCCGGACAGCAATCAGCCCCAGCATTTT
TRBV30,.,TRBJ1-3,.,CAWSALQGGSGNTIYF,TGTGCCTGGAGTGCGCTACAGGGAGGCTCTGGAAACACCATATATTTT
TRBV28,.,TRBJ2-1,.,CASSLFGGRINEQFF,TGTGCCAGCAGTTTATTCGGGGGGCGAATCAATGAGCAGTTCTTC
TRBV7-2,TRBD2,TRBJ2-5,.,CASSLASAGGVTQYF,TGTGCCAGCAGCTTAGCGTCTGCGGGGGGCGTGACCCAGTACTTC
TRBV5-1,.,TRBJ1-2,.,CASSLVPGGYTF,TGCGCCAGCAGCTTGGTACCAGGAGGCTACACCTTC
TRBV28,TRBD2,TRBJ2-5,.,CASTPGTMGRGTQYF,TGTGCCAGCACCCCCGGGACTATGGGGCGGGGGACCCAGTACTTC
TRBV6-2/TRBV6-3,.,TRBJ2-7,.,CASSYRGGSYEQYF,TGTGCCAGCAGTTACAGGGGTGGCTCCTACGAGCAGTACTTC
TRBV18,TRBD1,TRBJ1-1,.,CASSLRTGEDTEAFF,TGTGCCAGCTCACTCCGGACAGGGGAGGACACTGAAGCTTTCTTT